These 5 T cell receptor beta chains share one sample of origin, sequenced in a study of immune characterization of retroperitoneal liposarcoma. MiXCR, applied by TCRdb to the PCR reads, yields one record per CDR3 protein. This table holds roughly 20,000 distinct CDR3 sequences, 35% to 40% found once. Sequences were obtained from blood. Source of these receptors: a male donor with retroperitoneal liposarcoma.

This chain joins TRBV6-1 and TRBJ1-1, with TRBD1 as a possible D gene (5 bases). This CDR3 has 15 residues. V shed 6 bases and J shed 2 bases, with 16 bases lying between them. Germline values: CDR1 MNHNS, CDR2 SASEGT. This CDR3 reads CASRTTGAVNTEAFF. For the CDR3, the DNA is TGTGCCAGCAGAACAACCGGGGCCGTAAACACTGAAGCTTTCTTT.

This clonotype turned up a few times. The CDR3 loop is CASSLFPASYEQYF. The CDR3 DNA reads TGTGCCAGCAGTTTATTCCCAGCCTCCTACGAGCAGTACTTC. The genes are TRBV27 and TRBJ2-7; D gene uncertain. V dropped 1 base and J dropped 0 bases, with 7 bases sitting between them. This CDR3 has 14 residues. From germline, CDR1 is MNHEY and CDR2 SMNVEV (reference sequence).

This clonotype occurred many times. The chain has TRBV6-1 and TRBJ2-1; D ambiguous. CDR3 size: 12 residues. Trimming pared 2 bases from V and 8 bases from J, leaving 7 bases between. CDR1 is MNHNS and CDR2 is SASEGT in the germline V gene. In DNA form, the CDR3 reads TGTGCCAGCAGTGAAAGACCCTATGAGCAGTTCTTC. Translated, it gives CASSERPYEQFF.

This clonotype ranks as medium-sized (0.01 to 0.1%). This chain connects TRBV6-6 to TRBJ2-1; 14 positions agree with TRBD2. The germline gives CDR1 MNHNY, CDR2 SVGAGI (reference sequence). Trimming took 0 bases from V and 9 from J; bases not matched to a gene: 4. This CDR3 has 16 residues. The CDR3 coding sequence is TGTGCCAGCAGTTACTCGATTGGACTAGCGGGAGGTGAGCAGTTCTTC. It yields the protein CASSYSIGLAGGEQFF.

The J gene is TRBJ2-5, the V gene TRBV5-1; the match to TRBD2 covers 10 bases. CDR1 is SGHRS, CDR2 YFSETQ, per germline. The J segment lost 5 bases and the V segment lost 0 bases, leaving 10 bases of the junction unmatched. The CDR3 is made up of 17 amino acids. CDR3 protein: CASSLGLAGWAWETQYF. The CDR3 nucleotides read TGCGCCAGCAGCTTGGGACTAGCGGGTTGGGCCTGGGAGACCCAGTACTTC.